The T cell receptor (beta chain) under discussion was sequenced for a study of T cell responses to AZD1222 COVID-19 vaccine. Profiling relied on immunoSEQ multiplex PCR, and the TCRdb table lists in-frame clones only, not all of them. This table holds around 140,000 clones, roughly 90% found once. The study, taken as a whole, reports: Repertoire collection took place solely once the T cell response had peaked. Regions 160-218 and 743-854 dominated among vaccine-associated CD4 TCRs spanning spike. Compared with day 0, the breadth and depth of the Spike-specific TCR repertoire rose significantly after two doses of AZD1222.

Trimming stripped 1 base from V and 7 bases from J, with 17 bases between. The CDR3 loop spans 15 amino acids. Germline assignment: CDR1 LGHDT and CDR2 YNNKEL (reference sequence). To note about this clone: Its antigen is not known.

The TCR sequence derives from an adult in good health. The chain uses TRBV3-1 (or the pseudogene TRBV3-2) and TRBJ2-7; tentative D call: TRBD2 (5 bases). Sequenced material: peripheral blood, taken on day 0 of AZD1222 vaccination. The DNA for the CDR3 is TGTGCCAGCAGCCAAGTAGGCGGGCCTGCTACTGAGCAGTACTTC. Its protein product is CASSQVGGPATEQYF.